This T cell receptor beta chain was sequenced in a study of blood T cells in healthy people across ages (dated by TCRdb to between 2015 and 2016). In the study overall: In model experiments, template switching captured roughly one uniquely barcoded TCR beta cDNA molecule for every two T cells. Donors of different ages were randomly distributed across sequencing lanes to avoid experimental bias. Age-related changes in TCR beta repertoire diversity were measured in the study by deep sequencing normalized with unique cDNA molecular identifiers. Donors were grouped into four age groups: young (average approximately 15 years), middle-aged (approximately 41), aged (roughly 62) and long-lived (around 82). The study analyzed two additional independent replicas of 1 million unique cDNA reads from the same blood draw for two donors, one aged 18 to 30 and one aged 80 or older. Study-wide findings and limitations: As age increased, observed TCR beta diversity per million T cells dropped in a roughly linear way, and a significant reduction was already evident by age about 40. A strong correlation was found between observed TCR beta diversity and the percentage of naive T cells measured by flow cytometry. Estimates of total diversity based on one million sequenced T cells were regarded as lower bounds and as underestimates. Since profiling was done on bulk unsorted PBMCs, naive and antigen-experienced compartments could not be conclusively compared. The CMV infection status of donors was not known, potentially confounding age-related changes in expanded clonotypes. Compared with the aged group, the long-lived group had more naive CD4+ T cells, fewer expanded clones and increased TCR diversity, a pattern suggesting age selection.

The roughly 39 donors, aged about 6 to 90 years, were systemically healthy Caucasian individuals from Russia. Each donor gave 9 to 10 milliliters of peripheral blood, collected into EDTA-treated Vacutainer tubes. Ficoll-Paque density-gradient centrifugation was used to isolate PBMCs, with at least 6 million per sample. Total RNA was extracted from PBMCs with Trizol reagent, with at least 6 micrograms obtained per sample. Naive CD45RAhigh/CD27high T cell percentages were measured by flow cytometry on a PBMC aliquot from every donor. This clonotype was counted between two and nine times. The antigen it binds to is not known. Per-base qualities were not stored, and no clone one base away is much larger. The germline ends are 14 bases apart after V is trimmed by 9 bases and J by 2 bases. The CDR3 starts with the cysteine, ends with the phenylalanine, and has 14 residues. Just the 42-base CDR3 DNA is kept, in frame starting at base 1. Sequences KGHDR (CDR1) and SFDVKD (CDR2) are obtained from the germline V gene.

The library was obtained by 5' RACE. The reads were generated on an Illumina HiSeq 2500. A second PCR of roughly 7 to 11 cycles was performed with a sample-barcoded 5' primer and a J-beta primer mix. Each TCR beta cDNA molecule received a unique molecular identifier from a template-switch 5' adaptor carrying 12 random nucleotides. Each sample yielded at least 3 million CDR3-containing paired-end reads. All of the RNA was converted into first-strand cDNA using the Mint cDNA synthesis kit, with a TRBC-specific oligonucleotide serving as the primer. Following uracil-DNA glycosylase treatment, a first 18-cycle PCR with universal primers M1SS and BC2_uni_R was performed on all cDNA. Under the source paper's analysis protocol: Normalization of each sample was performed by random selection of 1 million high-quality reads, each carrying a distinct molecular identifier. Reads sharing molecular identifiers were discarded rather than binned into consensus sequences. MiTCR, run with a Q25 quality threshold and the strictest error-elimination algorithm, handled CDR3 identification, clonotype clustering and error correction. A nonparametric unseen species model using Euler transformation provided a lower-bound estimate of total TCR beta diversity. TCRdb reworked the public reads: Q25 trimming with fastp, MiXCR clone assembly, productive beta chains retained. Here each entry gathers all rows of one CDR3 protein and keeps the most common genes and DNA. The V and J calls shown here were made by TCRdb, not taken from the authors' results. For this sample the table gives approximately 670,000 distinct CDR3 sequences, of which 40% to 45% were detected only once. Clones ranked in the top ten supply around 30% of the sample.

The sequence was obtained from a man of 80 years or more in good health. The chain is encoded by TRBV24-1 joined to TRBJ2-3, with a tentative D gene TRBD1 over 6 matching bases. Material for sequencing was blood. CDR3 sequence: CATSPGQATDTQYF. DNA sequence: TGTGCCACCTCACCGGGACAAGCCACAGATACGCAGTATTTT.